A selection of T cell receptor beta chains follows, all from one sample in a study of blood T cell repertoires in COVID-19. Clones were read by immunoSEQ multiplex PCR, and TCRdb kept only the in-frame ones, dropping some. The table has roughly 43,000 clones, approximately 86% seen once. Specimen: peripheral blood. The origin of the receptors is a human donor in a cohort sampled during active COVID-19. The CDR3 runs from the conserved cysteine through the conserved F or W. Fields, in order: D gene, V gene, clone size, J gene, CDR3 DNA, CDR3 protein. D genes are given only for firm matches. Expanded clones get a size class; other rows say once, few or many, or leave the size out.

TRBD2	TRBV7-2	.	TRBJ2-4	TGTGCCAGCAGCCCGCGGACTAGCGCGGATCTAGCCAAAAACATTCAGTACTTC	CASSPRTSADLAKNIQYF
.	TRBV7-9	once	TRBJ1-1	TGTGCCAGCAGCTTTATACAGGGGAACACTGAAGCTTTCTTT	CASSFIQGNTEAFF
TRBD2	TRBV5-1	.	TRBJ2-4	TGCGCCAGCACCCCTAACCCTGGACTAGCGGGGGGAGCCAAAAACATTCAGTACTTC	CASTPNPGLAGGAKNIQYF
.	TRBV29-1	once	TRBJ2-7	TGCAGCGTGATCAGGGGCTTTGGAGGCTACGAGCAGTACTTC	CSVIRGFGGYEQYF
TRBD2	TRBV5-1	.	TRBJ2-5	TGCGCCAGCAGCCCATTCGGGACTAGCGGCGAGACCCAGTACTTC	CASSPFGTSGETQYF
TRBD1	TRBV19	.	TRBJ1-2	TGTGCCAGTAACGCTGGACAGGGCGGGAACTATGGCTACACCTTC	CASNAGQGGNYGYTF
.	TRBV9	once	TRBJ1-4	TGTGCCAGCAGCGTAGGACGGGGATCAACTAATGAAAAACTGTTTTTT	CASSVGRGSTNEKLFF
.	TRBV3-1/TRBV3-2	once	TRBJ2-5	TGTGCCAGCAGCCAAGGCACCCTACAGGGCCAGTACTTC	CASSQGTLQGQYF
.	TRBV2	.	TRBJ2-3	TGTGCCAGCAGTGACAGTTTAAGCACAGATACGCAGTATTTT	CASSDSLSTDTQYF
TRBD2	TRBV6-1	.	TRBJ2-5	TGTGCCAGCAGTGATTGGGGGGGGGTAGAAGAGACCCAGTACTTC	CASSDWGGVEETQYF
.	TRBV15	few	TRBJ1-5	TGTGCCACCAGCCTCGGGGGGGGCAGCAATCAGCCCCAGCATTTT	CATSLGGGSNQPQHF
.	TRBV28	.	TRBJ1-5	TGTGCCAGCAGTTTCCGTTTATTAGATCAGCCCCAGCATTTT	CASSFRLLDQPQHF
.	TRBV5-6	.	TRBJ1-3	TGTGCCAGCAGCTTCGTGCCAGGGACTGGAAACACCATATATTTT	CASSFVPGTGNTIYF
.	TRBV9	once	TRBJ1-6	TGTGCCAGCAGCGTAGGGGGGACAAGTAGAGGGAATTCACCCCTCCACTTT	CASSVGGTSRGNSPLHF
TRBD1	TRBV9	.	TRBJ1-6	TGTGCCAGCAGCGTAGAATGGGACAGGGCTAATTCACCCCTCCACTTT	CASSVEWDRANSPLHF
TRBD2	TRBV6-5	.	TRBJ2-3	TGTGCCAGCAGTTATGGTGGGAGGGTCGAGCAGTATTTT	CASSYGGRVEQYF
TRBD1	TRBV6-5	few	TRBJ1-5	TGTGCCAGCAGTTACTCGACAGGGTCCCAGCCCCAGCATTTT	CASSYSTGSQPQHF
.	TRBV30	.	TRBJ1-5	TGTGCCTGGAGTATGGGCCTATATCAGCCCCAGCATTTT	CAWSMGLYQPQHF
TRBD1	TRBV7-2	.	TRBJ2-5	TGTGCCAGCAGCTCTCGACAGGGCACCGGGACCCAGTACTTC	CASSSRQGTGTQYF
.	TRBV9	.	TRBJ2-1	TGTGCCAGCAGCGTAGGCTCTAGCCGCAATGAGCAGTTCTTC	CASSVGSSRNEQFF
TRBD1	TRBV19	.	TRBJ1-2	TGTGCCAGTAGTCTTTACCCGGGACAGGGTGGGCGCTACACCTTC	CASSLYPGQGGRYTF
TRBD1	TRBV30	.	TRBJ1-6	TGTGCCTGGAGTAAACAGGGACAGGGGATATATTCACCCCTCCACTTT	CAWSKQGQGIYSPLHF
.	TRBV6-1	few	TRBJ2-1	TGTGCCAGCAGTGAAAGTAAGAACAGGGCCTACAATGAGCAGTTCTTC	CASSESKNRAYNEQFF
TRBD2	TRBV3-1/TRBV3-2	medium-sized	TRBJ2-1	TGTGCCAGCAGCCAAGGGCGGGGGGGTGAGCAGTTCTTC	CASSQGRGGEQFF
TRBD1	TRBV5-1	.	TRBJ1-1	TGCGCCAGCAGCTTCGCAGGGGGACCCAACACTGAAGCTTTCTTT	CASSFAGGPNTEAFF
.	TRBV19	.	TRBJ1-6	TGTGCCAGTAGTCCCCGTAGAGGCCTGAGATCCTATAATTCACCCCTCCACTTT	CASSPRRGLRSYNSPLHF
.	TRBV15	.	TRBJ2-6	TGTGCCACCAGCAGAGAAAGGACAGGGACTACCCCCTCTGGGGCCAACGTCCTGACTTTC	CATSRERTGTTPSGANVLTF
.	TRBV11-2	.	TRBJ2-2	TGTGCCAGCAGCCCCGCGGGTGGGAGCACCGGGGAGCTGTTTTTT	CASSPAGGSTGELFF
.	TRBV29-1	.	TRBJ1-1	TGCAGCCTCAAATCCGGGACTCAGAACACTGAAGCTTTCTTT	CSLKSGTQNTEAFF
.	TRBV3-1/TRBV3-2	few	TRBJ1-3	TGTGCCAGCAGCCAAGCCAGCTCTGGAAACACCATATATTTT	CASSQASSGNTIYF
TRBD2	TRBV5-4	.	TRBJ2-1	TGTGCCAGCAGCGCAGGACTAGCGGGGCACAATGAGCAGTTCTTC	CASSAGLAGHNEQFF
.	TRBV28	few	TRBJ2-5	TGTGCCACCCGGAACTACAGGGGGGGGAGGGAGACCCAGTACTTC	CATRNYRGGRETQYF
.	TRBV7-6	.	TRBJ2-2	TGTGCCAGCGGGCAACAGTCGAACACCGGGGAGCTGTTTTTT	CASGQQSNTGELFF
.	TRBV6-5	.	TRBJ2-3	TGTGCCAGCAGTCCAGGGGAGATGGGAGATACGCAGTATTTT	CASSPGEMGDTQYF
.	TRBV4-2	.	TRBJ2-7	TGTGCCAGCAGCCAGGGGGGATCCTACGAGCAGTACTTC	CASSQGGSYEQYF
TRBD2	TRBV7-3	.	TRBJ2-5	TGTGCCAGCAGCACTAGCGGGGGGCAACAAGAGACCCAGTACTTC	CASSTSGGQQETQYF
TRBD1	TRBV28	.	TRBJ1-5	TGTGCCAGCAGTTTGATCACAGGGGGAGGTCAGCCCCAGCATTTT	CASSLITGGGQPQHF
.	TRBV29-1	few	TRBJ2-3	TGCAGCGGGCGGGGAGGCACAGATACGCAGTATTTT	CSGRGGTDTQYF
.	TRBV20-1	.	TRBJ1-1	TGCAGTGCTTATTCGGAGCTGGCGGGTTTCTTT	CSAYSELAGFF
TRBD2	TRBV19	.	TRBJ2-3	TGTGCCAGTAGTATTGCGGGGGGCACAGATACGCAGTATTTT	CASSIAGGTDTQYF
TRBD2	TRBV7-8	.	TRBJ2-3	TGTGCCAGCAGCCCCCGAGGACTAGCGGGGGGCCGAGGACGCACAGATACGCAGTATTTT	CASSPRGLAGGRGRTDTQYF
TRBD1	TRBV5-5	.	TRBJ1-4	TGTGCCAGCAGCTGGGACAGTTCAACTAATGAAAAACTGTTTTTT	CASSWDSSTNEKLFF
.	TRBV7-2	few	TRBJ2-7	TGTGCCAGCAGCCCCCAGGGGCTGGACGAGCAGTACTTC	CASSPQGLDEQYF
.	TRBV9	.	TRBJ2-3	TGTGCCAGCACCGCCGAAGGAGCCACAGATACGCAGTATTTT	CASTAEGATDTQYF
.	TRBV12-3/TRBV12-4	.	TRBJ2-7	TGTGCCAGCAGTACCAGGGTGGTGGACGAGCAGTACTTC	CASSTRVVDEQYF
.	TRBV10-3	.	TRBJ1-3	TGTGCCATCAGGAATCAGGGGCCTGGAAACACCATATATTTT	CAIRNQGPGNTIYF
.	TRBV19	few	TRBJ1-5	TGTGCCAGTAGTACGTTGGCCCCGGGGATTAATCAGCCCCAGCATTTT	CASSTLAPGINQPQHF
.	TRBV3-1/TRBV3-2	.	TRBJ2-2	TGTGCCAGCAGCGCCCGATCGGGGTCCGGGGAGCTGTTTTTT	CASSARSGSGELFF
.	TRBV10-3	.	TRBJ2-2	TGTGCCATCACCTCGACAGGGAGGACCGGGGAGCTGTTTTTT	CAITSTGRTGELFF
.	TRBV12-3/TRBV12-4	.	TRBJ2-7	TGTGCCAGCAGTCTATTCGGGAGCTCCGCGCAGTACTTC	CASSLFGSSAQYF
TRBD2	TRBV18	.	TRBJ2-7	TGTGCCAGCGCGGGACTAGCTTATACCTACGAGCAGTACTTC	CASAGLAYTYEQYF
.	TRBV3-1/TRBV3-2	.	TRBJ1-2	TGTGCCAGCAGCCATGGAGGGAACTATGGCTACACCTTC	CASSHGGNYGYTF
.	TRBV7-2	once	TRBJ1-3	TGTGCCAGCAGCTTAAATGCGGACACCATATATTTT	CASSLNADTIYF
TRBD1	TRBV4-2	.	TRBJ1-4	TGTGCCAGCAGCCAGGGTACCGACAGGGGTAATGAAAAACTGTTTTTT	CASSQGTDRGNEKLFF
.	TRBV7-2	.	TRBJ1-1	TGTGCCAGCAGCACCCCTGACTCCTACACTGAAGCTTTCTTT	CASSTPDSYTEAFF
.	TRBV19	once	TRBJ1-1	TGTGCCAGTAGTATAAATCTTGGACAGCCCGGGACCACTGAAGCTTTCTTT	CASSINLGQPGTTEAFF
.	TRBV5-6	once	TRBJ2-1	TGTGCCAGCAGCTCTCCTTTATACTCCTACAATGAGCAGTTCTTC	CASSSPLYSYNEQFF
.	TRBV7-6	.	TRBJ1-1	TGTGCCAGCCGCGGGGGGCCCTACCGCCGCGGGGACACTGAAGCTTTCTTT	CASRGGPYRRGDTEAFF
TRBD2	TRBV15	.	TRBJ2-1	TGTGCCACCAAACCCCAGCGGGGGGGCGATGAGCAGTTCTTC	CATKPQRGGDEQFF